This TCR beta chain was sequenced during a study of T cell responses to AZD1222 COVID-19 vaccine. Assay: immunoSEQ multiplex PCR; the TCRdb copy retains only in-frame clones and omits some. The sample shows approximately 140,000 clones, 75% to 95% of them seen only once. This CDR3 comprises 13 residues. Trimming at V came to 5 bases and at J to 4 bases, leaving 2 bases not matched to a gene. The germline V gene encodes CDR1 SGHTA and CDR2 FQGNSA. As to this clone: Its antigen remains unidentified.

Study results and caveats: It was only a handful of AZD1222 recipients who were seropositive at baseline. Clonal diversity may have been underestimated in mostly white British donors.

This clonotype originated in an adult in good health. The sequences come from peripheral blood, collected on day 0 of AZD1222 vaccination. The V gene is TRBV7-2, the J gene TRBJ2-1, with 7 bases aligning to TRBD1. Here the CDR3 reads CASSATGYNEQFF. In DNA form, the CDR3 reads TGTGCCAGCAGCGCGACAGGGTACAATGAGCAGTTCTTC.